This T cell receptor (beta chain) was observed in a study of blood T cell repertoires in COVID-19. Study-level information: Researchers got acute and convalescent COVID-19 samples from the United States, Italy and Spain. Sources were T cells, B-cell-depleted T cells, or PBMCs; the material itself was cDNA or gDNA.

In the original analysis: Researchers report that nucleated cell counts were estimated from reference gene primer amplification. Sequencing was performed with immunoSEQ multiplex PCR; in TCRdb, only in-frame clones are kept and a portion is missing. For V, J and clone size, that table is used; D and trimming come from the DNA. The table has over 150,000 clones, roughly 78% seen once. The CDR3 length is 17 residues. The germline V gene encodes CDR1 MNHNY and CDR2 SVGAGI (reference sequence). V gave up 5 bases and J gave up 4 bases; unmatched junction bases: 9. This receptor was identified in a man aged 80 or over with acute or convalescent COVID-19. V usage is TRBV6-6 and J usage is TRBJ2-1; TRBD2 matches 12 bases. Material for sequencing was peripheral blood. The CDR3 protein is CASSRAPSGGVYNEQFF. Here the CDR3 DNA reads TGTGCCAGCAGTCGAGCCCCTAGCGGGGGGGTATACAATGAGCAGTTCTTC.